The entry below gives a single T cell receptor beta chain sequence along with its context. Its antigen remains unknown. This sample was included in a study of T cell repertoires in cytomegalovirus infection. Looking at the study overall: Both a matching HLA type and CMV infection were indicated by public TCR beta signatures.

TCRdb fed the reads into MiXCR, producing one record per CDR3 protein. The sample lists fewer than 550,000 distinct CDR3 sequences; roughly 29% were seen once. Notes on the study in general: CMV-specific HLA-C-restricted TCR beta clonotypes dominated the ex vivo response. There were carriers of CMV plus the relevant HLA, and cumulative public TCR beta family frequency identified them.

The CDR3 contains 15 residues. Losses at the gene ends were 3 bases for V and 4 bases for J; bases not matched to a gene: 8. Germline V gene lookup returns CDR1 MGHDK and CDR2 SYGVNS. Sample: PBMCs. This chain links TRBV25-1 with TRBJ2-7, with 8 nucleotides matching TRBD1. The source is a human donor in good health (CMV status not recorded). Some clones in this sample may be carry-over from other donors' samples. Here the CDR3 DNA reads TGTGCCAGCAGTGACCCCGGGACAGGAGGTTACGAGCAGTACTTC. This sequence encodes CASSDPGTGGYEQYF.